This is a list of T cell receptor beta chains from one sample in a study of blood T cell repertoires in COVID-19. This table comes from immunoSEQ multiplex PCR, and its TCRdb copy is limited to in-frame clones, with some not included. The sample consists of tens of thousands of clones, more than 65% of them appearing once. Source material: peripheral blood. The receptors stem from an older man with COVID-19, enrolled during active disease. The CDR3 runs from the conserved cysteine through the conserved F or W. Each record gives: CDR3 protein, CDR3 DNA, clone size, V gene, D gene, J gene. The D gene is left open where the match is weak. A clone size is listed for some rows: how often the clone was seen (once, few, many), or a class if it is expanded.

cdr3_aa: CSVEARATGTDYGYTF
cdr3_nt: TGCAGCGTTGAAGCCCGAGCGACGGGGACAGACTATGGCTACACCTTC
clone_size: NA
v_call: TRBV29-1
d_call: TRBD1
j_call: TRBJ1-2

cdr3_aa: CASRGQSTEAFF
cdr3_nt: TGTGCCAGCAGAGGACAGAGCACTGAAGCTTTCTTT
clone_size: NA
v_call: TRBV6-6
d_call: NA
j_call: TRBJ1-1

cdr3_aa: CASSPTVTGELFF
cdr3_nt: TGTGCCAGCAGCCCTACTGTTACCGGGGAGCTGTTTTTT
clone_size: NA
v_call: TRBV9
d_call: NA
j_call: TRBJ2-2

cdr3_aa: CASSLSTGTSNTGELFF
cdr3_nt: TGTGCCAGCAGCTTATCGACAGGGACCTCGAACACCGGGGAGCTGTTTTTT
clone_size: NA
v_call: TRBV7-8
d_call: TRBD1
j_call: TRBJ2-2

cdr3_aa: CASSLAYSEGSYNEQFF
cdr3_nt: TGTGCCAGCAGCTTAGCGTATAGCGAAGGGTCCTATAATGAGCAGTTCTTC
clone_size: NA
v_call: TRBV7-2
d_call: NA
j_call: TRBJ2-1

cdr3_aa: CASSIRGWGMNTEAFF
cdr3_nt: TGTGCCAGTAGTATCAGGGGTTGGGGAATGAACACTGAAGCTTTCTTT
clone_size: NA
v_call: TRBV19
d_call: NA
j_call: TRBJ1-1

cdr3_aa: CASSIPRRAANTEAFF
cdr3_nt: TGTGCCAGTAGTATTCCGCGGAGGGCCGCGAACACTGAAGCTTTCTTT
clone_size: NA
v_call: TRBV19
d_call: NA
j_call: TRBJ1-1

cdr3_aa: CATSDPAGNSYNEQFF
cdr3_nt: TGTGCCACCAGTGATCCAGCGGGCAACTCCTACAATGAGCAGTTCTTC
clone_size: once
v_call: TRBV24-1
d_call: NA
j_call: TRBJ2-1

cdr3_aa: CASSSEGQGPGGYTF
cdr3_nt: TGCGCCAGCAGCTCGGAGGGACAGGGACCGGGTGGCTACACCTTC
clone_size: once
v_call: TRBV5-1
d_call: TRBD1
j_call: TRBJ1-2

cdr3_aa: CASSLSFGAGGSGETQYF
cdr3_nt: TGTGCCAGCAGTCTTTCGTTCGGAGCGGGAGGGTCTGGAGAGACCCAGTACTTC
clone_size: NA
v_call: TRBV25-1
d_call: TRBD2
j_call: TRBJ2-5

cdr3_aa: CASSPQRAGGETQYF
cdr3_nt: TGTGCCAGCAGTCCCCAACGGGCAGGGGGGGAGACCCAGTACTTC
clone_size: NA
v_call: TRBV6-2/TRBV6-3
d_call: NA
j_call: TRBJ2-5

cdr3_aa: CASSFGVGGLRQETQYF
cdr3_nt: TGTGCCAGCAGCTTCGGTGTGGGAGGGTTGCGCCAAGAGACCCAGTACTTC
clone_size: NA
v_call: TRBV7-2
d_call: TRBD2
j_call: TRBJ2-5

cdr3_aa: CASSPRGTGTDTQYF
cdr3_nt: TGTGCCAGCAGCCCGCGGGGAACCGGCACAGATACGCAGTATTTT
clone_size: NA
v_call: TRBV6-5
d_call: NA
j_call: TRBJ2-3

cdr3_aa: CASSSEEVTEAFF
cdr3_nt: TGCGCCAGCAGCTCGGAGGAGGTCACTGAAGCTTTCTTT
clone_size: few
v_call: TRBV5-1
d_call: NA
j_call: TRBJ1-1

cdr3_aa: CATSSDREDGYTF
cdr3_nt: TGTGCCACCAGCAGCGACAGGGAGGATGGCTACACCTTC
clone_size: NA
v_call: TRBV15
d_call: TRBD1
j_call: TRBJ1-2

cdr3_aa: CASSHLGSGNTIYF
cdr3_nt: TGTGCCAGCAGCCACCTCGGCTCTGGAAACACCATATATTTT
clone_size: NA
v_call: TRBV14
d_call: NA
j_call: TRBJ1-3

cdr3_aa: CASSYGQAGYEQYF
cdr3_nt: TGTGCCAGCAGTTATGGACAGGCGGGCTACGAGCAGTACTTC
clone_size: NA
v_call: TRBV6-5
d_call: TRBD1
j_call: TRBJ2-7

cdr3_aa: CASSLLRGTEAFF
cdr3_nt: TGCGCCAGCAGCTTGCTCCGGGGCACTGAAGCTTTCTTT
clone_size: NA
v_call: TRBV5-1
d_call: NA
j_call: TRBJ1-1

cdr3_aa: CASSPDRLNEKLFF
cdr3_nt: TGTGCCAGCTCACCGGACAGATTAAATGAAAAACTGTTTTTT
clone_size: NA
v_call: TRBV18
d_call: NA
j_call: TRBJ1-4

cdr3_aa: CASSQSTTGSGNTIYF
cdr3_nt: TGTGCCAGCTCCCAATCTACCACAGGTTCTGGAAACACCATATATTTT
clone_size: NA
v_call: TRBV18
d_call: NA
j_call: TRBJ1-3

cdr3_aa: CASSPSFGVGNQPQHF
cdr3_nt: TGTGCCAGCAGCCCCAGTTTCGGAGTGGGCAATCAGCCCCAGCATTTT
clone_size: NA
v_call: TRBV6-2/TRBV6-3
d_call: NA
j_call: TRBJ1-5

cdr3_aa: CSVQNRGNEKLFF
cdr3_nt: TGCAGCGTTCAAAACAGGGGCAATGAAAAACTGTTTTTT
clone_size: NA
v_call: TRBV29-1
d_call: TRBD1
j_call: TRBJ1-4

cdr3_aa: CATSVGTGGSNQPQHF
cdr3_nt: TGTGCCACCAGTGTCGGGACAGGGGGTAGCAATCAGCCCCAGCATTTT
clone_size: few
v_call: TRBV24-1
d_call: TRBD1
j_call: TRBJ1-5

cdr3_aa: CSVESSGRDTQYF
cdr3_nt: TGCAGCGTTGAATCTAGCGGGAGGGATACGCAGTATTTT
clone_size: few
v_call: TRBV29-1
d_call: TRBD2
j_call: TRBJ2-3

cdr3_aa: CASSIRGGGETQYF
cdr3_nt: TGTGCCAGTAGTATAAGGGGGGGAGGAGAGACCCAGTACTTC
clone_size: NA
v_call: TRBV19
d_call: NA
j_call: TRBJ2-5

cdr3_aa: CATSDPRQGGKPQHF
cdr3_nt: TGTGCCACCAGTGATCCCCGACAGGGGGGTAAGCCCCAGCATTTT
clone_size: NA
v_call: TRBV24-1
d_call: TRBD1
j_call: TRBJ1-5

cdr3_aa: CASSLRGGNNEQFF
cdr3_nt: TGTGCCAGCAGCTTAAGGGGGGGGAACAATGAGCAGTTCTTC
clone_size: NA
v_call: TRBV7-2
d_call: NA
j_call: TRBJ2-1

cdr3_aa: CASSQVRGNEQFF
cdr3_nt: TGTGCCAGCAGCCAAGTTCGCGGCAATGAGCAGTTCTTC
clone_size: NA
v_call: TRBV14
d_call: NA
j_call: TRBJ2-1

cdr3_aa: CASTPPGQGNYGYTF
cdr3_nt: TGTGCCAGCACCCCACCGGGACAGGGTAACTATGGCTACACCTTC
clone_size: NA
v_call: TRBV7-8
d_call: TRBD1
j_call: TRBJ1-2

cdr3_aa: CASSEAGAGTRALGGANVLTF
cdr3_nt: TGTGCCAGCAGTGAAGCGGGAGCCGGGACTAGGGCCCTAGGGGGGGCCAACGTCCTGACTTTC
clone_size: NA
v_call: TRBV2
d_call: TRBD2
j_call: TRBJ2-6

cdr3_aa: CAISLDTYGYTF
cdr3_nt: TGTGCCATCAGTTTGGACACCTATGGCTACACCTTC
clone_size: NA
v_call: TRBV10-3
d_call: NA
j_call: TRBJ1-2

cdr3_aa: CASSQGGGTDTQYF
cdr3_nt: TGCGCCAGCAGCCAAGGCGGTGGCACAGATACGCAGTATTTT
clone_size: NA
v_call: TRBV4-3
d_call: NA
j_call: TRBJ2-3

cdr3_aa: CASSLNSDQPQHF
cdr3_nt: TGTGCCAGCAGTTTGAACAGTGATCAGCCCCAGCATTTT
clone_size: NA
v_call: TRBV12-3/TRBV12-4
d_call: NA
j_call: TRBJ1-5

cdr3_aa: CASSTAGNSGNTIYF
cdr3_nt: TGTGCCAGCAGTACCGCCGGGAACTCTGGAAACACCATATATTTT
clone_size: NA
v_call: TRBV6-5
d_call: NA
j_call: TRBJ1-3

cdr3_aa: CASSLRGITEAFF
cdr3_nt: TGTGCCAGCAGCTTACGGGGAATCACTGAAGCTTTCTTT
clone_size: NA
v_call: TRBV7-9
d_call: NA
j_call: TRBJ1-1

cdr3_aa: CASSFRGEGYTF
cdr3_nt: TGTGCCAGCAGTTTCAGGGGGGAGGGCTACACCTTC
clone_size: NA
v_call: TRBV27
d_call: TRBD1
j_call: TRBJ1-2

cdr3_aa: CASSDSGVNSNQPQHF
cdr3_nt: TGTGCCAGTAGTGATTCCGGGGTCAATAGCAATCAGCCCCAGCATTTT
clone_size: once
v_call: TRBV19
d_call: NA
j_call: TRBJ1-5

cdr3_aa: CASTPGGTNTGELFF
cdr3_nt: TGTGCCAGCACCCCAGGGGGGACGAACACCGGGGAGCTGTTTTTT
clone_size: NA
v_call: TRBV7-8
d_call: NA
j_call: TRBJ2-2

cdr3_aa: CASSPRRGRTDPFF
cdr3_nt: TGTGCCAGCAGCCCGAGGAGGGGGCGGACAGATCCGTTCTTC
clone_size: NA
v_call: TRBV9
d_call: NA
j_call: TRBJ2-1

cdr3_aa: CVTAYSTDTQYF
cdr3_nt: TGTGTCACAGCCTACAGCACAGATACGCAGTATTTT
clone_size: NA
v_call: TRBV2
d_call: NA
j_call: TRBJ2-3

cdr3_aa: CASSAHPQGVGETQYF
cdr3_nt: TGTGCCAGCAGCGCGCACCCCCAGGGGGTTGGGGAGACCCAGTACTTC
clone_size: NA
v_call: TRBV9
d_call: TRBD1
j_call: TRBJ2-5

cdr3_aa: CATSDSGLAGGGNEQFF
cdr3_nt: TGTGCCACCAGTGATTCCGGACTAGCGGGGGGAGGTAATGAGCAGTTCTTC
clone_size: NA
v_call: TRBV24-1
d_call: TRBD2
j_call: TRBJ2-1

cdr3_aa: CASSSALRNTEAFF
cdr3_nt: TGTGCCAGCAGCTCCGCTCTAAGGAACACTGAAGCTTTCTTT
clone_size: NA
v_call: TRBV5-6
d_call: NA
j_call: TRBJ1-1

cdr3_aa: CASSLVIGRTGGGGNGYTF
cdr3_nt: TGTGCCAGCAGCTTAGTAATTGGACGGACAGGGGGCGGCGGAAATGGCTACACCTTC
clone_size: NA
v_call: TRBV7-9
d_call: TRBD1
j_call: TRBJ1-2

cdr3_aa: CSASRRGTGGISGNTIYF
cdr3_nt: TGCAGTGCTAGTCGAAGGGGGACAGGGGGAATCTCTGGAAACACCATATATTTT
clone_size: NA
v_call: TRBV20-1
d_call: TRBD1
j_call: TRBJ1-3

cdr3_aa: CSVEEPGQLSYEQYF
cdr3_nt: TGCAGCGTTGAGGAACCGGGACAGCTTTCCTACGAGCAGTACTTC
clone_size: few
v_call: TRBV29-1
d_call: TRBD1
j_call: TRBJ2-7

cdr3_aa: CASSASGNTIYF
cdr3_nt: TGTGCCAGCAGTGCTTCGGGAAACACCATATATTTT
clone_size: NA
v_call: TRBV6-1
d_call: NA
j_call: TRBJ1-3

cdr3_aa: CASSQEGQGMGGYTF
cdr3_nt: TGCGCCAGCAGCCAAGAGGGTCAGGGGATGGGTGGCTACACCTTC
clone_size: NA
v_call: TRBV4-1
d_call: NA
j_call: TRBJ1-2

cdr3_aa: CASSFGPAQPSF
cdr3_nt: TGTGCCAGCAGTTTTGGGCCAGCTCAGCCCTCTTTT
clone_size: NA
v_call: TRBV12-3/TRBV12-4
d_call: NA
j_call: TRBJ1-4

cdr3_aa: CASSLGRGGSSPLHF
cdr3_nt: TGTGCCAGCAGCTTAGGACGGGGCGGGAGTTCACCCCTCCACTTT
clone_size: NA
v_call: TRBV11-2
d_call: NA
j_call: TRBJ1-6

cdr3_aa: CATSDYKTYNEQFF
cdr3_nt: TGTGCCACCAGTGATTACAAGACCTACAATGAGCAGTTCTTC
clone_size: NA
v_call: TRBV24-1
d_call: NA
j_call: TRBJ2-1

cdr3_aa: CASSPPNGLAGGDTQYF
cdr3_nt: TGTGCCAGCTCACCACCCAATGGACTAGCGGGGGGAGATACGCAGTATTTT
clone_size: NA
v_call: TRBV18
d_call: TRBD2
j_call: TRBJ2-3

cdr3_aa: CASSIDLREPYEQYF
cdr3_nt: TGTGCCAGTAGTATAGATCTTCGGGAACCCTACGAGCAGTACTTC
clone_size: NA
v_call: TRBV19
d_call: NA
j_call: TRBJ2-7